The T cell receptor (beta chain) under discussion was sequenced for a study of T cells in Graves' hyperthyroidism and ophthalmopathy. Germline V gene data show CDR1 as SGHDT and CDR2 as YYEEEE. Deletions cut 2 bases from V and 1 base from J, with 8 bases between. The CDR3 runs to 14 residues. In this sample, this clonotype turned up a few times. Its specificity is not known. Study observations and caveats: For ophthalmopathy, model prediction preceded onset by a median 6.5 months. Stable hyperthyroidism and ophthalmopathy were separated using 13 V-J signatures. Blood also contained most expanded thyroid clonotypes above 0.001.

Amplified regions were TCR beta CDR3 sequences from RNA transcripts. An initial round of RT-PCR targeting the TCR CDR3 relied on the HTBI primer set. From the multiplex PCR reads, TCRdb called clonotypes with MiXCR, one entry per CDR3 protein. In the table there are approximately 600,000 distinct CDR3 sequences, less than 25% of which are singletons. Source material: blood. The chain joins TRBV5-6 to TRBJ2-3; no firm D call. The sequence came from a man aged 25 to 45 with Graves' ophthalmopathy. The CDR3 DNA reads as TGTGCCAGCAGCTTCTGGCTAGGCACAGATACGCAGTATTTT. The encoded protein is CASSFWLGTDTQYF. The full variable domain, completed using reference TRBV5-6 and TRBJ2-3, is DAGVTQSPTHLIKTRGQQVTLRCSPKSGHDTVSWYQQALGQGPQFIFQYYEEEERQRGNFPDRFSGHQFPNYSSELNVNALLLGDSALYLCASSFWLGTDTQYFGPGTRLTVL.